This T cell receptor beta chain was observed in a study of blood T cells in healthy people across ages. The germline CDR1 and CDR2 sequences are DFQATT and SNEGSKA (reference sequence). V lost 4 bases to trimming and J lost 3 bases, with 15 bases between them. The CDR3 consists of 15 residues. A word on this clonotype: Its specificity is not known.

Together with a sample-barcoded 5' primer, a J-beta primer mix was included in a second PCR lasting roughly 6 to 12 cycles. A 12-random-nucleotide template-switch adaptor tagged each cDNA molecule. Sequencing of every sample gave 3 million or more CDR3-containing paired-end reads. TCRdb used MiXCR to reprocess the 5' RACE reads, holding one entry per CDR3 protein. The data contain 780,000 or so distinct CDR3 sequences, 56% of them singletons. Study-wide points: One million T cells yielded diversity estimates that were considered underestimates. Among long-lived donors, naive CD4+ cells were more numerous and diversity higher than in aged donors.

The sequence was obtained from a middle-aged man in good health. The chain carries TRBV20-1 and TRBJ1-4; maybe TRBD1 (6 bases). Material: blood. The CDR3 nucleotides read TGCAGTGCTACCCATGGGGGGGCGCCTAATGAAAAACTGTTTTTT. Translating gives CSATHGGAPNEKLFF.